This TCR beta chain is drawn from a study of OX40 agonist ivuxolimab in advanced cancers. The overall study: Dose-escalation patients suffered from hepatocellular carcinoma, melanoma, renal cell or head and neck cancer. Three dose-escalation patients had partial responses: one with hepatocellular carcinoma and two with cutaneous melanoma.

Researchers took blood at baseline, on cycle 4 day 1, and on cycle 7 day 1. Sequencing was performed with immunoSEQ multiplex PCR; in TCRdb, only in-frame clones are kept and a portion is missing. The sample records 50,000 to 70,000 clones, more than 80% being singletons. The V gene lost 8 bases and the J gene lost 5 bases, with 13 bases spanning the gap. The CDR3 consists of 13 residues. CDR1 is MGHDK, CDR2 SYGVNS, per germline. The rearrangement joins TRBV25-1 to TRBJ2-1; tentative D call: TRBD1 (5 bases). This material consisted of CD4+ or CD8+ T cells sorted from blood, taken in a trial of the OX40 agonist ivuxolimab. The source is an adult with an advanced solid tumor such as melanoma, head and neck, liver or kidney cancer. Here the CDR3 DNA reads TGTGCCAGCGGGGCCCAAACGCACAATGAGCAGTTCTTC. It specifies CASGAQTHNEQFF.